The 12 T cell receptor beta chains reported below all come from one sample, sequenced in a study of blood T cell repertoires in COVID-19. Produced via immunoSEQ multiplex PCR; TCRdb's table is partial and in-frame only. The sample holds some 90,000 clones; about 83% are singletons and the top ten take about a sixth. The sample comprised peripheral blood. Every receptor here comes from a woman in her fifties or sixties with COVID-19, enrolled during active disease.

This chain's CDR3 is CASSFRAGGNQPQHF. In DNA form, the CDR3 reads TGTGCCAGCAGTTTTAGGGCCGGGGGCAATCAGCCCCAGCATTTT. The V and J genes are TRBV27 and TRBJ1-5; D gene unclear. The CDR3 extends over 15 amino acids. The ends were cut back, 3 bases at V and 2 bases at J, with 11 bases in the middle. Germline values: CDR1 MNHEY, CDR2 SMNVEV (reference sequence).

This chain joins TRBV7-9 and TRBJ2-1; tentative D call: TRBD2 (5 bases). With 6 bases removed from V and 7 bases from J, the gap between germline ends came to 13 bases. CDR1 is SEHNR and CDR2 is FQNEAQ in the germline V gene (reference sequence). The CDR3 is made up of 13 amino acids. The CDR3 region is CASSPPGSNEQFF. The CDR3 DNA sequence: TGTGCCAGCAGTCCCCCGGGGTCAAATGAGCAGTTCTTC.

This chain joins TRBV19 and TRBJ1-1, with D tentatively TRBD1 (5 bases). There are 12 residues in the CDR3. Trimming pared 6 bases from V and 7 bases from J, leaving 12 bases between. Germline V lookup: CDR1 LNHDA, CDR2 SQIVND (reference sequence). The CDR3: CASRKTVHEAFF. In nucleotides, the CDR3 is TGTGCCAGTAGAAAGACAGTTCATGAAGCTTTCTTT.

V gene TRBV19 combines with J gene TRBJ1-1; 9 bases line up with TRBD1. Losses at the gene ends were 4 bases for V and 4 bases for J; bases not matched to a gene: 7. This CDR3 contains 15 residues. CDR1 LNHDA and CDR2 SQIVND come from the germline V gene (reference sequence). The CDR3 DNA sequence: TGTGCCAGTAGTAGAGACAGGGGGATAGGCACTGAAGCTTTCTTT. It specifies CASSRDRGIGTEAFF.

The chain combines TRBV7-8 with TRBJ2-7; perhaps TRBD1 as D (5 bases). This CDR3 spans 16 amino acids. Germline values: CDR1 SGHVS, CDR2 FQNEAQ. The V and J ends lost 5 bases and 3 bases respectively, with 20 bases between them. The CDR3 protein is CASSPKRWGPSYEQYF. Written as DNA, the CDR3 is TGTGCCAGCAGCCCCAAAAGGTGGGGCCCGAGCTACGAGCAGTACTTC.

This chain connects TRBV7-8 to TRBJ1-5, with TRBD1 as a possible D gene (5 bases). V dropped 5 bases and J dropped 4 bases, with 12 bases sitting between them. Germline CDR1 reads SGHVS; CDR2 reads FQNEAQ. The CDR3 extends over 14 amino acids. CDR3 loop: CASSGSGRNQPQHF. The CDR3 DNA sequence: TGTGCCAGCAGCGGTTCAGGGAGGAATCAGCCCCAGCATTTT.

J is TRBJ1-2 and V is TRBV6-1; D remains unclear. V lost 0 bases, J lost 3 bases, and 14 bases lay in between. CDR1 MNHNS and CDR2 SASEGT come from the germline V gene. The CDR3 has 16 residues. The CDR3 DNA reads TGTGCCAGCAGTGAAGCGCTGGGGAGGCCCCACTATGGCTACACCTTC. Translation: CASSEALGRPHYGYTF.

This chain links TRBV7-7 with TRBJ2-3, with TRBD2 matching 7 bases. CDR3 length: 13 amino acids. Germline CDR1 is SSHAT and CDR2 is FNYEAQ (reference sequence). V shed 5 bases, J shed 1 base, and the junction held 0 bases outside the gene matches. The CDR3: CASSRGGTDTQYF. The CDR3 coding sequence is TGTGCCAGCAGCCGGGGGGGCACAGATACGCAGTATTTT.

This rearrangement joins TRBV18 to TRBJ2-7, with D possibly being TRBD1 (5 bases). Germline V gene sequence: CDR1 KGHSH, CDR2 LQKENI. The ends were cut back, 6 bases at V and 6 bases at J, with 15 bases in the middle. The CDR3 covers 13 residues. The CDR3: CASSTDRLSEQYF. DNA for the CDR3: TGTGCCAGCTCGACCGACAGATTGTCCGAGCAGTACTTC. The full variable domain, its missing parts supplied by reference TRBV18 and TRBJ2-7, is NAGVMQNPRHLVRRRGQEARLRCSPMKGHSHVYWYRQLPEEGLKFMVYLQKENIIDESGMPKERFSAEFPKEGPSILRIQQVVRGDSAAYFCASSTDRLSEQYFGPGTRLTVT.

CDR3 coding DNA: TGTGCCAGCAGTGAACGCCAGGGGGGATTCAATCAGCCCCAGCATTTT. This gives the protein CASSERQGGFNQPQHF. The J gene is TRBJ1-5, the V gene TRBV2; TRBD1 aligns across 7 bases. The germline CDR1 and CDR2 sequences are SNHLY and FYNNEI. The CDR3 spans 16 residues. With 2 bases clipped from V and 3 bases from J, the junction kept 7 bases outside the gene matches.

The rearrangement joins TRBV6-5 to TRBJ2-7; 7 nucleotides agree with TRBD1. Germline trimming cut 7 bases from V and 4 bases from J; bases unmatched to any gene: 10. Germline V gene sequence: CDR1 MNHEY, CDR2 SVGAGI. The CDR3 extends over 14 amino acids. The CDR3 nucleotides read TGTGCCAGCACCGAACAGGGGTGGGGTTACGAGCAGTACTTC. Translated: CASTEQGWGYEQYF.

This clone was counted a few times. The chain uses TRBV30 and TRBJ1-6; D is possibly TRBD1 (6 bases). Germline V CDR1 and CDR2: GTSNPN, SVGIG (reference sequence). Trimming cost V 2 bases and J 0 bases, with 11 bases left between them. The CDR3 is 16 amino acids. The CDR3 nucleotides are TGTGCCTGGAGTCCCCGGGGGGCCTCCTATAATTCACCCCTCCACTTT. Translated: CAWSPRGASYNSPLHF.